This T cell receptor (beta chain) was documented in a study of human T cells and chemical hapten exposure. Regarding the study as a whole: The number of TCRs above 1 in 1000 frequency did not change after DPC sensitization. Expanded TCRs produced significantly more large CDR3 similarity clusters than controls did.

The study used a library that attached unique molecular identifiers to individual cDNA molecules. TCRdb fed the RACE reads into MiXCR, producing one record per CDR3 protein. This sample has roughly 100,000 distinct CDR3 sequences, with approximately 11% found just once. Stated time point: patch test 1, 2 weeks after DPC sensitization. Treatment meaning: therapeutic diphenylcyclopropenone sensitization with weekly scalp DPC. CDR1 and CDR2 from the germline V gene are MNHEY and SVGEGT. J gave up 2 bases and V 2 bases, and 1 base lay outside the gene matches. This CDR3 has 15 amino acids. In the case of this clonotype: Its target is not known.

The sample was whole blood, taken in connection with sensitization to the hapten diphenylcyclopropenone (DPC). This TCR was recovered from a woman between 40 and 55 years old with alopecia areata. Some clones in this sample may be carry-over from other donors' samples. This chain joins TRBV6-2 or TRBV6-3 and TRBJ2-5; 11 bases fit TRBD2. CDR3 residues: CASSYTSGGQETQYF. For the CDR3, the DNA is TGTGCCAGCAGTTACACTAGCGGGGGACAAGAGACCCAGTACTTC.